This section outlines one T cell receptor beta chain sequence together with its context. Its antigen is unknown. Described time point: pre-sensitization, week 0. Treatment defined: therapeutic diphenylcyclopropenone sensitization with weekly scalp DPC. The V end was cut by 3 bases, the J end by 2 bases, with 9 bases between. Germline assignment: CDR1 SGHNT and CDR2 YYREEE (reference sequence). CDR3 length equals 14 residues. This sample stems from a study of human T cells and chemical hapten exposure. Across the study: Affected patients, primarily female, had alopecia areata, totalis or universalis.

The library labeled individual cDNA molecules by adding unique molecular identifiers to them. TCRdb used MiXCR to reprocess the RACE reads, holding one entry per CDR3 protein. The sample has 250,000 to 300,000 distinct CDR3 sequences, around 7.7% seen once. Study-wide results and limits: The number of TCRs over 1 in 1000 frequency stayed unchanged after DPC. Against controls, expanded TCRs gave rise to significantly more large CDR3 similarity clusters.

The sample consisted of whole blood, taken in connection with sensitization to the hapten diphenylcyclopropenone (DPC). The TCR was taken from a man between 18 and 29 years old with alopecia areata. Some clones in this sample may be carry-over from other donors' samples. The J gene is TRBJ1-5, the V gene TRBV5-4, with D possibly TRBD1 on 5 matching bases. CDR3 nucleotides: TGTGCCAGCAGCTCCCAGGGCGGCAATCAGCCCCAGCATTTT. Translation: CASSSQGGNQPQHF.